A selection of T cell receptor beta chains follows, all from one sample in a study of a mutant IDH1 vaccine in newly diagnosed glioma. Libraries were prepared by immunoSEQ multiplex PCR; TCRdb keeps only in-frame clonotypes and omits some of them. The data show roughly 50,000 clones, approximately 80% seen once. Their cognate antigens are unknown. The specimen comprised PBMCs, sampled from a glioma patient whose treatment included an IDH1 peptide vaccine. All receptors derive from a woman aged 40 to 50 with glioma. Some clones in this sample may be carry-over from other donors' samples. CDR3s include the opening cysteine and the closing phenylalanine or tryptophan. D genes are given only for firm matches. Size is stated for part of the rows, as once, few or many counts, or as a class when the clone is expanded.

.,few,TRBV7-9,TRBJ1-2,CASSLEGAGYGYTF,TGTGCCAGCAGCTTAGAAGGGGCGGGATATGGCTACACCTTC
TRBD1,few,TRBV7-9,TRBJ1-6,CASSASPTGVNSPLHF,TGTGCCAGCAGCGCAAGCCCGACAGGGGTCAATTCACCCCTCCACTTT
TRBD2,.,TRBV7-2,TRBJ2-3,CASSLVAGGVDTQYF,TGTGCCAGCAGCTTAGTAGCGGGGGGGGTGGATACGCAGTATTTT
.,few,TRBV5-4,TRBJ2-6,CASSLYGSSGANVLTF,TGTGCCAGCAGCTTGTATGGGTCCTCTGGGGCCAACGTCCTGACTTTC
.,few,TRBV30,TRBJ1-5,CAWSGGLSNQPQHF,TGTGCCTGGAGTGGAGGTCTTAGCAATCAGCCCCAGCATTTT
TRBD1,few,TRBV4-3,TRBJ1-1,CASKDRGRTEAFF,TGCGCCAGCAAGGACAGGGGGCGGACTGAAGCTTTCTTT
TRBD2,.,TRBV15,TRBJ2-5,CATSRGERGEETQYF,TGTGCCACCAGCAGAGGTGAGCGGGGGGAAGAGACCCAGTACTTC
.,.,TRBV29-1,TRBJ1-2,CSVVLGDWDYGYTF,TGCAGCGTTGTTCTGGGGGATTGGGACTATGGCTACACCTTC
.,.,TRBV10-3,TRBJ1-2,CAISEFDRPTNYGYTF,TGTGCCATCAGTGAGTTTGACAGACCCACTAACTATGGCTACACCTTC
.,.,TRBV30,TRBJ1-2,CAWSRGTQPGYGYTF,TGTGCCTGGAGTCGGGGGACCCAACCCGGCTATGGCTACACCTTC
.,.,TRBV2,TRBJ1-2,CASSSDVNYGYTF,TGTGCCAGCAGTTCAGACGTGAACTATGGCTACACCTTC